This entry describes one T cell receptor beta chain. This clonotype was found many times. No antigen is known for it. Per-base qualities were not stored, and no clone one base away is much larger. The protocol used for the library was multiplex PCR. The run used an Illumina HiSeq 4000. TCR beta libraries were built with iRepertoire HTBI primers and Arm-PCR amplification of CDR3 regions. Before sequencing, the PCR products went through gel purification. On the study's bioinformatics: Gene usage analysis of CDR3 amino acid clonotypes relied on the 62 TRBV and around 14 TRBJ segments identified across samples. COPE and FqMerger were used to merge filtered high-quality paired reads into contigs. BLAST was used to align contigs to IMGT TRBV, TRBD and TRBJ reference genes, with CDR3 defined following IMGT. Any clonotype with a frequency above 0.1% was counted as a highly expanded clone. Shannon entropy was used to measure repertoire diversity, and the Gini coefficient was used to measure V-J evenness. A clonotype found in more than one individual was treated as public. The public reads were reprocessed in TCRdb via fastp at Q25 and MiXCR, keeping in-frame beta chains. All rows with the same CDR3 protein become a single entry with the most common DNA and genes. V and J calls and clone size were set by TCRdb, not the authors. The sample includes more than 300,000 distinct CDR3 sequences, with roughly 24% observed a single time. 28% of the sample is held by the ten biggest clonotypes.

CDR1 and CDR2 (MDHEN, SYDVKM) derive from the germline V gene. V is clipped by 2 bases and J by 4 bases, and the sequence between their germline boundaries is 11 bases long. Its CDR3 holds 15 amino acids, cysteine through phenylalanine. Only the CDR3 region is kept as DNA, spanning 45 bases read in frame from base 1. The data originate from a study of regulatory T cells in long-lasting Graves disease (dated by TCRdb to the early 2020s). Study-level background: Persistent Graves' disease meant more than 5 years of antithyroid drug treatment with TSH receptor autoantibodies that stayed positive. Persistent Graves' disease patients were compared with newly diagnosed Graves' disease patients by peripheral blood TCR sequencing and RNA sequencing. The study was registered as a clinical trial and conducted in China. A total of approximately 35 samples underwent TCR sequencing: around 13 from persistent and approximately 20 from newly diagnosed Graves' disease patients. On average, persistent Graves' disease patients in the clinical cohort had been on antithyroid drugs for around ten years. Broader findings and caveats from the paper: Because the primary lesion, thyroid tissue, could not be accessed, the study looked at peripheral blood alone. Persistent patients shared more public clonotypes among themselves (around 3,000) than newly diagnosed patients did (about 970). The authors acknowledged the small sample size as a limitation that may reduce accuracy. Preferential use of TRBV28, TRBJ1-2 and TRBJ2-5 was observed in persistent disease, whereas TRBV20-1 and TRBJ2-1 were favored in newly diagnosed disease. Sequencing and analysis were limited to the TCR beta chain. Lower TCR Shannon entropy and fewer highly expanded clones were observed in persistent Graves' disease patients than in newly diagnosed patients, which suggested clonal expansion.

The time point label, as the study defines it: persistent/refractory GD, antithyroid drugs over 5 years with positive TRAb. For both TCR sequencing and RNA sequencing, RNA was extracted from PBMCs in TRIzol. Graves' disease was diagnosed according to American Thyroid Association guidelines. Patients were recruited from an endocrinology department in Xi'an, China. From each patient, about 9.7 milliliters of peripheral blood was collected into an EDTA anticoagulant tube. Ficoll Paque Plus density gradient separation was used to isolate PBMCs, and no additional T cell sorting was done. An Agilent 2100 Bioanalyzer and agarose gel were used to assess RNA quality, and a NanoDrop 2000 was used to measure RNA concentration.

The material sequenced was peripheral blood mononuclear cells (PBMCs), taken when the disease was refractory, from a patient treated with antithyroid drugs. The sequence links TRBV28 to TRBJ2-2; the D gene could be TRBD1 or TRBD2, each one agreeing over 5 bases. This TCR came from a woman in her thirties or forties with Graves disease. Donor details come from another sample of the same person, matched by shared clones. The CDR3 protein sequence reads: CASSLNGGGTGELFF. DNA sequence: TGTGCCAGCAGTTTAAATGGTGGGGGCACCGGGGAGCTGTTTTTT.